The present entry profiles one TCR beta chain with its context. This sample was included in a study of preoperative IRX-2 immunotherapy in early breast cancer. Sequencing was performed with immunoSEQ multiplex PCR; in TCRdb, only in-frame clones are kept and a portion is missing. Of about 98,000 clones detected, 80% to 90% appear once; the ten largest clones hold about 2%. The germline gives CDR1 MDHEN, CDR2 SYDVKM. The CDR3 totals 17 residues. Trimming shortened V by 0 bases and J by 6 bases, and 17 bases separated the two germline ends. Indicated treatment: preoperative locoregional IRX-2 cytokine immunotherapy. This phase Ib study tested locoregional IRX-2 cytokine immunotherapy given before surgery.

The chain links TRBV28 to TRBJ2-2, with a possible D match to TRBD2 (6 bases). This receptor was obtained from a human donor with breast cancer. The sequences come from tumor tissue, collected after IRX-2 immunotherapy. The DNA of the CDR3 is TGTGCCAGCAGTTTATGGACGTCCACTTCGGGGGCCGGGGAGCTGTTTTTT. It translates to CASSLWTSTSGAGELFF. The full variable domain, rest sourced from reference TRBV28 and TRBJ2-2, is DVKVTQSSRYLVKRTGEKVFLECVQDMDHENMFWYRQDPGLGLRLIYFSYDVKMKEKGDIPEGYSVSREKKERFSLILESASTNQTSMYLCASSLWTSTSGAGELFFGEGSRLTVL.